These 22 T cell receptor beta chains share one sample of origin, sequenced in a study of T-cell memory formation after mild COVID-19. Using its own MiXCR run on the 5' RACE reads, TCRdb lists one record per CDR3 protein. Of hundreds of thousands of distinct CDR3 sequences in the sample, under 15% were seen once. The sample consisted of PBMCs or a T cell subset sorted from them (not recorded which). Receptors were obtained from a man aged 18 to 35 who had mild COVID-19 (a few samples of this study predate the infection). Cell type and time point are not known.

This clonotype showed up just a few times. V gene TRBV25-1 combines with J gene TRBJ1-1; possible D gene TRBD1, 6 bases. Trimming removed 1 base from V and 2 bases from J, with 8 bases in between. This CDR3 contains 14 residues. In germline, CDR1 is MGHDK, CDR2 SYGVNS. CDR3 sequence: CASSESGANTEAFF. In DNA, the CDR3 is TGTGCCAGCAGTGAATCAGGGGCTAACACTGAAGCTTTCTTT. The full variable domain, completed using reference TRBV25-1 and TRBJ1-1, is EADIYQTPRYLVIGTGKKITLECSQTMGHDKMYWYQQDPGMELHLIHYSYGVNSTEKGDLSSESTVSRIRTEHFPLTLESARPSHTSQYLCASSESGANTEAFFGQGTRLTVV.

This chain joins TRBV6-1 and TRBJ2-1, with D possibly being TRBD1 (6 bases). Germline-derived CDR1 and CDR2 are MNHNS and SASEGT. V was clipped by 6 bases and J by 12 bases, with 18 bases between them. The CDR3 length is 13 residues. The CDR3 nucleotides read TGTGCCAGCAGAAGAGGGCAGGGGCCGGGGCAGTTCTTC. This codes for CASRRGQGPGQFF.

This clonotype showed up just a few times. V is TRBV20-1 and J is TRBJ2-5, with TRBD2 matching over 9 bases. V trimming: 3 bases; J trimming: 5 bases; junction bases outside the gene matches: 10. The CDR3 spans 15 residues. Germline V gives CDR1 DFQATT, CDR2 SNEGSKA (reference sequence). The CDR3 here is CSASPRGGARETQYF. In DNA form, the CDR3 reads TGCAGTGCTAGTCCTCGCGGGGGGGCCAGGGAGACCCAGTACTTC.

The sample holds many counts of this clonotype. The gene calls are TRBV20-1 and TRBJ2-2, with a tentative D call TRBD2 (5 bases). The CDR3 loop spans 14 amino acids. The ends were cut back, 0 bases at V and 6 bases at J, with 11 bases in the middle. CDR1 and CDR2 from the germline V gene are DFQATT and SNEGSKA (reference sequence). The CDR3 sequence: CSARDPGSAGELFF. The CDR3 bases are TGCAGTGCTAGAGATCCGGGATCAGCCGGGGAGCTGTTTTTT.

This clonotype was counted only a few times. V and J are TRBV19 and TRBJ2-1; possibly TRBD1 for D (6 bases). Per germline, CDR1 LNHDA and CDR2 SQIVND (reference sequence). The CDR3 has 16 residues. V was cut by 5 bases and J by 2 bases, with 16 bases left in between. For the CDR3, the DNA is TGTGCCAGTAGTGCTCCAGGGGTTGGCCCCTACAATGAGCAGTTCTTC. This translates into CASSAPGVGPYNEQFF.

The CDR3 coding sequence is TGTGCCAGTAGTATATTAAGGGAACTTAACTATGGCTACACCTTC. Translation gives CASSILRELNYGYTF. This chain connects TRBV19 to TRBJ1-2; D remains unclear. This CDR3 region has 15 residues. Germline CDR1 is LNHDA and CDR2 is SQIVND (reference sequence). Between the trimmed V and J ends, which lost 2 bases and 1 base, there was a span of 11 bases. Full variable domain (rest looked up from reference TRBV19 and TRBJ1-2): DGGITQSPKYLFRKEGQNVTLSCEQNLNHDAMYWYRQDPGQGLRLIYYSQIVNDFQKGDIAEGYSVSREKKESFPLTVTSAQKNPTAFYLCASSILRELNYGYTFGSGTRLTVV.

The V call is TRBV6-1, the J call TRBJ2-5, with 10 nucleotides matching TRBD2. Germline V gene sequence: CDR1 MNHNS, CDR2 SASEGT. The CDR3 has 16 residues. The junction had 13 bases not matched to a gene; V was cut back by 7 bases and J by 5 bases. The CDR3 region has the DNA TGTGCCAGCACTCGCCTAGCGGGGGAGATTTGGGAGACCCAGTACTTC. This sequence encodes CASTRLAGEIWETQYF.

The chain has TRBV30 and TRBJ1-1; D unclear. The CDR3 is 14 residues long. In germline, CDR1 is GTSNPN, CDR2 SVGIG (reference sequence). V gave up 1 base and J gave up 6 bases, with 15 bases separating them. The CDR3 is CAWSGFASSAEAFF. The CDR3 DNA sequence: TGTGCCTGGAGTGGTTTCGCCTCCAGCGCTGAAGCTTTCTTT.

The chain links TRBV6-5 to TRBJ2-3; D unclear. Germline CDR1 is MNHEY and CDR2 is SVGAGI. The length of the CDR3 is 11 residues. The V end lost 4 bases, the J end lost 4 bases, and 3 bases lay between the germline ends. As DNA, the CDR3 is TGTGCCAGCAGTTCGCCAGATACGCAGTATTTT. Protein: CASSSPDTQYF.

The chain combines TRBV11-2 with TRBJ2-3; D gene ambiguous. Trimming took off 1 base at V and 7 bases at J, with 9 bases between the two ends. This CDR3 region has 13 residues. Germline-derived CDR1 and CDR2 are SGHAT and FQNNGV. The CDR3 protein is CASSLGARYTQYF. The CDR3 bases are TGTGCCAGCAGCTTAGGGGCGCGGTATACGCAGTATTTT.

This clonotype has more than one count but fewer than ten. The chain combines TRBV6-2 or TRBV6-3 with TRBJ1-5; TRBD1 is a possible D gene (5 bases). Looked up from germline, CDR1 is MNHEY and CDR2 is SVGEGT. The CDR3 consists of 16 residues. V lost 6 bases and J 0 bases, leaving 15 bases between the germline ends. The DNA of the CDR3 is TGTGCCAGCAGCCCCTCTCGCGGGGGTAGCAATCAGCCCCAGCATTTT. Protein sequence: CASSPSRGGSNQPQHF.

J is TRBJ2-6 and V is TRBV20-1; TRBD1 matches at 12 bases. The CDR3 is 18 amino acids. Germline CDR1 is DFQATT and CDR2 is SNEGSKA (reference sequence). After removal of 3 bases from V and 2 bases from J, the junction contained 8 bases not matched to a gene. The CDR3 loop reads CSASDPGTGGAGANVLTF. The CDR3 DNA follows: TGCAGTGCTAGCGATCCCGGGACAGGGGGCGCTGGGGCCAACGTCCTGACTTTC.

This clonotype was seen more than once but under ten times. The chain couples TRBV6-2 or TRBV6-3 to TRBJ2-7; TRBD2 is a possible D gene (5 bases). This CDR3 spans 14 amino acids. CDR1 and CDR2 from the germline V gene are MNHEY and SVGEGT. Deletions cut 3 bases from V and 2 bases from J, with 11 bases between. The DNA of the CDR3 is TGTGCCAGCAGTTATTATAAGCGGACCTACGAGCAGTACGTC. Its translation is CASSYYKRTYEQYV.

This clonotype was detected a few times. The V gene is TRBV7-6, the J gene TRBJ2-3, with a possible D match to TRBD2 (6 bases). CDR1 SGHVS and CDR2 FNYEAQ come from the germline V gene. This CDR3 is built from 17 residues. Trimming removed 1 base at V and 0 bases at J, with 14 bases between. The CDR3: CASSLGPRGTSTDTQYF. CDR3 nucleotides: TGTGCCAGCAGCTTAGGCCCGCGGGGCACTAGCACAGATACGCAGTATTTT.

This clonotype was seen a handful of times. CDR3 bases: TGTGCCAGCAGCTTGGGGGACGGCGGCTACACCTTC. It is translated as CASSLGDGGYTF. This chain connects TRBV5-4 to TRBJ1-2; possibly TRBD1 for D (5 bases). Germline V gives CDR1 SGHNT, CDR2 YYREEE (reference sequence). CDR3 length equals 12 residues. V was shortened by 0 bases and J by 8 bases, with 8 bases between the two germline ends.

This clonotype was picked up a small number of times. This rearrangement joins TRBV29-1 to TRBJ1-3; D not certain. V gave up 4 bases and J gave up 0 bases, with 7 bases separating them. The CDR3 extends over 13 amino acids. The germline V gene encodes CDR1 SQVTM and CDR2 ANQGSEA. Written as DNA, the CDR3 is TGCAGCGTTGTGGCCAACTCTGGAAACACCATATATTTT. Amino acids: CSVVANSGNTIYF.

J is TRBJ1-6 and V is TRBV5-4, with 7 bases that match TRBD1. CDR3 length: 16 amino acids. Trimming took 0 bases from V and 8 from J; bases not matched to a gene: 8. Germline lookup yields CDR1 SGHNT and CDR2 YYREEE (reference sequence). The CDR3 DNA sequence: TGTGCCAGCAGCTTGGACACAGGGGCCGGGGATTCACCCCTCCACTTT. It encodes CASSLDTGAGDSPLHF.

This clonotype has more than one count but fewer than ten. The V call is TRBV24-1, the J call TRBJ2-2, with TRBD1 matching over 7 bases. The CDR3 contains 16 residues. CDR1 and CDR2 from the germline V gene are KGHDR and SFDVKD. Losses at the gene ends were 9 bases for V and 1 base for J; bases not matched to a gene: 10. CDR3 coding DNA: TGTGCCACCGGACCCTGGACAGGAATGAACACCGGGGAGCTGTTTTTT. Its translation is CATGPWTGMNTGELFF.

V is TRBV15 and J is TRBJ2-3, with 7 bases lining up with TRBD1. The V segment lost 6 bases and the J segment 4 bases; nucleotides outside the gene matches: 1. CDR1 is LNHNV and CDR2 is YYDKDF in the germline V gene (reference sequence). The CDR3 covers 12 residues. The CDR3 sequence: CATRQGADTQYF. The CDR3 coding sequence is TGTGCCACCAGGCAGGGGGCAGATACGCAGTATTTT. Drawing the rest from reference TRBV15 and TRBJ2-3, the complete variable domain is DAMVIQNPRYQVTQFGKPVTLSCSQTLNHNVMYWYQQKSSQAPKLLFHYYDKDFNNEADTPDNFQSRRPNTSFCFLDIRSPGLGDTAMYLCATRQGADTQYFGPGTRLTVL.

The table lists this clonotype with many counts. This chain connects TRBV4-3 to TRBJ1-2; 11 bases fit TRBD1. CDR3 length: 17 residues. Germline-derived CDR1 and CDR2 are LGHNA and YSLEER. V was pared by 2 bases and J by 5 bases, with 10 bases of the junction left unmatched. CDR3 residues: CASSQLLDRGQEYGYTF. In nucleotides, the CDR3 is TGCGCCAGCAGCCAACTCCTGGACAGGGGGCAAGAGTATGGCTACACCTTC.

This clonotype was counted many times. The chain combines TRBV15 with TRBJ2-7; no clear D gene. CDR1 is LNHNV and CDR2 is YYDKDF in the germline V gene (reference sequence). The ends were cut back, 0 bases at V and 2 bases at J, with 11 bases in the middle. The CDR3 consists of 15 residues. Here the CDR3 DNA reads TGTGCCACCAGCAGAGATCAAGGCAGTACCTACGAGCAGTACTTC. Translation: CATSRDQGSTYEQYF.

The chain joins TRBV3-2 to TRBJ2-7. TRBV3-2 is listed as a pseudogene. The CDR3 consists of 13 residues. This CDR3 reads CAGEGRGLYEQYV. The CDR3 nucleotides are TGTGCCGGCGAGGGTAGAGGGCTCTACGAGCAGTACGTC.